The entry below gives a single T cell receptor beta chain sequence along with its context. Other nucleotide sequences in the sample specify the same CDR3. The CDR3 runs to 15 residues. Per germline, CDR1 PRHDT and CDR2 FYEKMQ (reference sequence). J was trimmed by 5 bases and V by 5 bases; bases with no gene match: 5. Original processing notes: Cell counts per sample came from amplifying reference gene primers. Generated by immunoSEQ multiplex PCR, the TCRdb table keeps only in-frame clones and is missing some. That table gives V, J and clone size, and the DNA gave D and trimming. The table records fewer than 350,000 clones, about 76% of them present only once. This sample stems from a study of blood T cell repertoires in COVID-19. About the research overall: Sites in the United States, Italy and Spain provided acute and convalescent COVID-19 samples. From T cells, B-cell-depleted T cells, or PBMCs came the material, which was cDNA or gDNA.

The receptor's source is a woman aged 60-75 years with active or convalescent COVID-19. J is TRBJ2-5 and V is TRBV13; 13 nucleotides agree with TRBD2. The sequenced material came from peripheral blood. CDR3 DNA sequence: TGTGCCAGCAGCCTCGGACTAGCGGGGGCGGAGACCCAGTACTTC. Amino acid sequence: CASSLGLAGAETQYF.